This record concerns one T cell receptor beta chain sequence. The germline CDR1 and CDR2 sequences are LGHNA and YSLEER. V was clipped by 0 bases and J by 8 bases; unmatched bases: 11. CDR3 length: 16 amino acids. Some clones are missing from TCRdb's copy, which holds only in-frame ones; the method was immunoSEQ multiplex PCR. This table holds approximately 120,000 clones, about 77% found once. The record originates from a study of blood T cell repertoires in COVID-19. Sequenced input: peripheral blood. The TCR originated in a man at least 80 years old with acute or convalescent COVID-19. This chain joins TRBV4-3 and TRBJ1-2; 8 bases are a match to TRBD1. The DNA of the CDR3 is TGCGCCAGCAGCCAAGATCCTGGACAGGGAATGGGGGGCTACACCTTC. Amino acid sequence: CASSQDPGQGMGGYTF.